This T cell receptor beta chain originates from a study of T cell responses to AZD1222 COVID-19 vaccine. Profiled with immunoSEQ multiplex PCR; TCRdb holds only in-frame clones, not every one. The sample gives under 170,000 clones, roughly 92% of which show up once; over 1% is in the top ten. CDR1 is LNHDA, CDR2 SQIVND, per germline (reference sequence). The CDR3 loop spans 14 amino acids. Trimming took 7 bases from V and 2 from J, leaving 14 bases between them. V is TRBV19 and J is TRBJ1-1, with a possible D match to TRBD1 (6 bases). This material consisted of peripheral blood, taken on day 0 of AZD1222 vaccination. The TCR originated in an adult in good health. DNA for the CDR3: TGTGCCAGTAAAAGGACAGCTCCCAACACTGAAGCTTTCTTT. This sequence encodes CASKRTAPNTEAFF.